This is a list of T cell receptor beta chains from one sample in a study of T cells in Graves' hyperthyroidism and ophthalmopathy. TCRdb re-derived calls from the multiplex PCR reads in MiXCR, one entry per CDR3 protein. The sample shows a few hundred thousand distinct CDR3 sequences, about 16% of them seen only once. The sequencing input was blood. Receptors originate from a woman in her twenties or thirties with Graves' ophthalmopathy. Each CDR3 is given without its conserved first and last residue. Size is omitted from some rows. Given values are once, few, many or a class for expanded clones.

v_call	clone_size	cdr3_aa
TRBV4-2	few	ASSQGGDRVGFRSWYNEQF
TRBV20-1	many	SGDNYEQY
TRBV12-3/TRBV12-4	many	ASKTAADNEQF
TRBV10-3	few	AISEEQGLSYEQY
TRBV3-1	many	ASSQFFSSGVGANNEQF
TRBV20-1	few	SASRVGQPQH
TRBV7-2	few	ASSPGQGREGVDTEAF
TRBV10-3	NA	AIATSGSSWEQY
TRBV5-1	NA	ASSLDGQFYEQY
TRBV27	many	ASSFGGRDTGELF
TRBV5-1	many	ASSLGGSVYEQY
TRBV27	many	ASSLFGSTDEQF
TRBV28	many	ASSRSRGNYGYT
TRBV7-8	NA	ASSLALPETQY
TRBV10-3	many	AISETVGQGKQMNTEAF
TRBV6-5	many	ASSSSGTVGYT
TRBV7-9	NA	ASSPRWDRYYEQY
TRBV15	NA	ATSRSRTGLETQY
TRBV2	NA	ASSEPRLYEQY
TRBV7-3	few	ASSLAPASEQY
TRBV5-5	NA	ASSVGVSASYYEQY
TRBV20-1	many	SAIADPMPEKLF
TRBV4-3	NA	ASSQDEDSNQPQH